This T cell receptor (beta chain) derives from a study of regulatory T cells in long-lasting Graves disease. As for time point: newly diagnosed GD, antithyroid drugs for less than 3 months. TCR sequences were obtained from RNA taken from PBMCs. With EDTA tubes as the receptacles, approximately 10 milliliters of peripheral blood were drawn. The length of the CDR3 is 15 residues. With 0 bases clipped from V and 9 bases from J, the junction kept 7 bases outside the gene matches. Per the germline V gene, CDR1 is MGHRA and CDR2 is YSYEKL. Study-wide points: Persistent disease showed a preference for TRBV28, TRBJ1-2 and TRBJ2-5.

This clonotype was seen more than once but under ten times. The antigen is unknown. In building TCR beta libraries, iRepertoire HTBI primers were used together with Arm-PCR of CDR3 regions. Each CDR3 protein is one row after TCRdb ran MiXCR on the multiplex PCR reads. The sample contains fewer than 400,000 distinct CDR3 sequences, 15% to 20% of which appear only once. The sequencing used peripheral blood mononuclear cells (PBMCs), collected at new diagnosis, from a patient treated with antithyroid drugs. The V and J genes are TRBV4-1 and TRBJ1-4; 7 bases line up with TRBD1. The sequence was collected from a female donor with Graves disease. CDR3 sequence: CASSQDPGQAQKLFF. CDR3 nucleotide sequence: TGCGCCAGCAGCCAAGATCCCGGACAGGCTCAAAAACTGTTTTTT.